This T cell receptor beta chain was sequenced in a study of identical twins. Comments on this clonotype: Its antigen is unidentified.

Study-wide points: The study drew conclusions from cross-sectional statistical analysis, not from following the same donors.

TCRdb passed the 5' RACE reads through MiXCR, listing each CDR3 protein once. This table has about 900,000 distinct CDR3 sequences, around 12% appearing once. This CDR3 is built from 16 residues. Per germline, CDR1 LGHNA and CDR2 YNFKEQ. The V end was cut by 0 bases, the J end by 5 bases, with 15 bases between. The same specimen was also included in a second study, on yellow fever vaccine responses in identical twins.

The specimen was PBMCs. This clonotype originated in a woman in her late teens or twenties in good health. The genes are TRBV4-2 and TRBJ2-3; D may correspond to TRBD1 or TRBD2 (6 bases each). Written as DNA, the CDR3 is TGTGCCAGCAGCCAAGATAAGCTGGAGGGGGGAGATACGCAGTATTTT. It translates to CASSQDKLEGGDTQYF.